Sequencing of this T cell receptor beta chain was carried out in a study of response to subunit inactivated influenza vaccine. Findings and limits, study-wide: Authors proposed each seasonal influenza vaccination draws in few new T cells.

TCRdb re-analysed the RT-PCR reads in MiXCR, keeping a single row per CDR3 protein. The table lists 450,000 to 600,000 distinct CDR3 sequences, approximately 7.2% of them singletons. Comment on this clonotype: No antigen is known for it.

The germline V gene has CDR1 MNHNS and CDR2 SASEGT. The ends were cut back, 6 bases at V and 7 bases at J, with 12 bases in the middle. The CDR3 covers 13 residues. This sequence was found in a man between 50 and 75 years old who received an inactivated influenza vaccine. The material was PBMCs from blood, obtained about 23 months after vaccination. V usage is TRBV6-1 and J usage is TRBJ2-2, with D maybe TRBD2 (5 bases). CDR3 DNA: TGTGCCAGCAGCCCCGCGGGCCTCGGGGAGCTGTTTTTT. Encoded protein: CASSPAGLGELFF.